This TCR beta chain is drawn from a study of T cells in Graves' hyperthyroidism and ophthalmopathy. In the study overall: At initial diagnosis, before any treatment had begun, peripheral blood was obtained.

General study findings and limits: Ophthalmopathy cases were set apart from stable hyperthyroidism by a 13 V-J model. Most clonotypes expanded in the thyroid (above 0.001) were also present in blood. Ophthalmopathy was identified by the model a median approximately 6.4 months ahead of onset.

This clonotype was observed at least ten times. The antigen remains unidentified. RNA transcripts were the template for amplifying TCR beta CDR3 regions. The HTBI primer set drove a first-round RT-PCR of the TCR CDR3. TCRdb redid the calling of the multiplex PCR reads with MiXCR, one entry per CDR3 protein. The top ten clones hold over 7.5% of a sample with more than 600,000 distinct CDR3 sequences, about a sixth of them seen once. The CDR3 extends over 15 amino acids. Per the germline V gene, CDR1 is LNHDA and CDR2 is SQIVND (reference sequence). J was trimmed by 9 bases and V by 7 bases; bases with no gene match: 11.

V gene TRBV19 combines with J gene TRBJ2-1; 11 bases agree with TRBD2. Input material: blood. The source is a man between 18 and 29 years old with Graves' hyperthyroidism. The CDR3, as DNA: TGTGCCAGTATGGAACTAGCGGGAGTGAGGGCTGAGCAGTTCTTC. It encodes CASMELAGVRAEQFF.